These T cell receptor beta chains were read from a single sample in a study of CD8+ T cells in alopecia areata. Method: immunoSEQ multiplex PCR; TCRdb's copy keeps in-frame clones and lacks some. The table lists about 160,000 clones, about 71% of them singletons. Sequences were derived from CD4+ T cells sorted from blood, sampled at week 4, from a patient treated with tofacitinib. The receptors originated from a human donor with alopecia areata. Each CDR3 is given with its conserved first and last residue. A D gene is named only where the DNA matches it firmly. For some rows the clone size is stated as once, few or many, or as a class when expanded; others skip it.

.,TRBJ1-1,TRBV27,.,TGTGCCAGCGGGTATGGGCAGGGAGGCACTGAAGCTTTCTTT,CASGYGQGGTEAFF
few,TRBJ2-2,TRBV29-1,.,TGCAGCGTTAGAACCCTGAACACCGGGGAGCTGTTTTTT,CSVRTLNTGELFF
.,TRBJ1-2,TRBV6-5,.,TGTGCCAGCAGTACTGAGCTGACAGGATATGGCTACACCTTC,CASSTELTGYGYTF
.,TRBJ2-5,TRBV29-1,TRBD1,TGCAGCGTTAGACAGGGCTGGGGCCAAGAGACCCAGTACTTC,CSVRQGWGQETQYF
.,TRBJ1-6,TRBV6-5,.,TGTGCCAGCAGTTACTCGGGAGGGTGGTCAATTTCACCCCTCCACTTT,CASSYSGGWSISPLHF
.,TRBJ2-1,TRBV30,.,TGTGCCTGGAGCGAGGACGGTTACAATGAGCAGTTCTTC,CAWSEDGYNEQFF
.,TRBJ2-1,TRBV5-6,.,TGTGCCAGCAGCTTGTTGGCCAATGAGCAGTTCTTC,CASSLLANEQFF
.,TRBJ1-4,TRBV5-1,.,TGCGCCAGCAGCCCAACAAGGGGCAATGAAAAACTGTTTTTT,CASSPTRGNEKLFF
.,TRBJ1-2,TRBV30,.,TGTGCCTGGAGTGTATTTGGGACACTAAGAGTCTACACCTTC,CAWSVFGTLRVYTF
few,TRBJ2-7,TRBV30,.,TGTGCCTGGAGCGCACCCGGGACAACGGGGCAGTACTTC,CAWSAPGTTGQYF
.,TRBJ2-3,TRBV10-3,.,TGTGCCATCAGCGAGGGGGGTATGAGGACAGATACGCAGTATTTT,CAISEGGMRTDTQYF
.,TRBJ2-5,TRBV4-2,.,TGTGCCAGCAGCCAAGAGGGGGATTTCCGCCTGTCGGAGACCCAGTACTTC,CASSQEGDFRLSETQYF
.,TRBJ2-1,TRBV12-2,.,TGTGCAAGTCGCCCACTACTAGCGGAGACCAGGCATGAGCAGTTCTTC,CASRPLLAETRHEQFF
.,TRBJ2-1,TRBV29-1,.,TGCAGCTTCCTTGAGAGGGTGGATGAGCAGTTCTTC,CSFLERVDEQFF
few,TRBJ1-2,TRBV15,.,TGTGCCACCAGATCCCTGGGACGGAACTATGGCTACACCTTC,CATRSLGRNYGYTF
few,TRBJ2-2,TRBV29-1,.,TGCAGCGTTGAGAAAACGAACACCGGGGAGCTGTTTTTT,CSVEKTNTGELFF
.,TRBJ2-3,TRBV29-1,TRBD2,TGCAGCGTTGAAGCTAGCGGGGGCCCAGATACGCAGTATTTT,CSVEASGGPDTQYF
few,TRBJ2-2,TRBV29-1,TRBD1,TGCAGCGTTAACAGGGGGCGTACCGGGGAGCTGTTTTTT,CSVNRGRTGELFF
.,TRBJ2-5,TRBV7-2,.,TGTGCCAGCAGCCTACGACGTGTTTGGGAGACCCAGTACTTC,CASSLRRVWETQYF
.,TRBJ2-4,TRBV30,.,TGTGCCTGGAGTGTAGGGCTAACCAAAAACATTCAGTACTTC,CAWSVGLTKNIQYF
.,TRBJ2-5,TRBV5-4,TRBD2,TGTGCCAGCAGCAAAGCCGCGGGGGGCGTCACGGAGACCCAGTACTTC,CASSKAAGGVTETQYF
.,TRBJ2-2,TRBV4-3,.,TGCGCCAGCAGCCAAGATCTAGGGACCGGGGAGCTGTTTTTT,CASSQDLGTGELFF
.,TRBJ1-1,TRBV27,.,TGTGCCAGCAGTTTATCTTTTAGGAACACTGAAGCTTTCTTT,CASSLSFRNTEAFF
.,TRBJ2-3,TRBV9,.,TGTGCCAGCAGCGTAGCTACGCAGGGGCTTATGGATACGCAGTATTTT,CASSVATQGLMDTQYF
few,TRBJ1-3,TRBV11-2,TRBD1,TGTGCCAGCAGCGCCCGGACAGGGCTGTTCCATTTT,CASSARTGLFHF
.,TRBJ2-5,TRBV9,.,TGTGCCAGCTCTCTAGCATCCTCGGAGACCCAGTACTTC,CASSLASSETQYF
.,TRBJ2-7,TRBV7-2,TRBD1,TGTGCCAGCAGCCACCGGGACAGGGGTTACGAGCAGTACTTC,CASSHRDRGYEQYF
few,TRBJ2-3,TRBV25-1,.,TGTGCCAGCAGTGAAAGCCACGGCGAAGGGGATACGCAGTATTTT,CASSESHGEGDTQYF
once,TRBJ1-2,TRBV29-1,.,TGCAGCGTTGAAGAGTTGGTAAGCCGAGCCTACACCTTC,CSVEELVSRAYTF
.,TRBJ1-4,TRBV29-1,TRBD1,TGCAGCGCTGGATTACGGACAGGGGGCCGAGAAAAACTGTTTTTT,CSAGLRTGGREKLFF
few,TRBJ2-5,TRBV25-1,.,TGTGCCAGCAGTGAATTGGAGACTAGAGAGACCCAGTACTTC,CASSELETRETQYF
few,TRBJ1-1,TRBV30,.,TGTGCCTCTAAGGGCAACACTGAAGCTTTCTTT,CASKGNTEAFF
.,TRBJ1-1,TRBV29-1,.,TGCAGCGTTCGTGGTGGGGGACTGAAAGCTTTCTTT,CSVRGGGLKAFF
once,TRBJ2-7,TRBV4-1,TRBD1,TGCGCCAGCAGCCCGTCCGGCACCGGGACAGGCCCTTGGAAGCAGTACTTC,CASSPSGTGTGPWKQYF
.,TRBJ1-2,TRBV30,.,TGTGCCTGGAGTGTTAGGGGTTCTCCTTATGGCTACACCTTC,CAWSVRGSPYGYTF
.,TRBJ1-5,TRBV27,.,TGTGCCAGCAGTTCCACTCCGAGGGGCAGCCATCAGCCCCAGCATTTT,CASSSTPRGSHQPQHF